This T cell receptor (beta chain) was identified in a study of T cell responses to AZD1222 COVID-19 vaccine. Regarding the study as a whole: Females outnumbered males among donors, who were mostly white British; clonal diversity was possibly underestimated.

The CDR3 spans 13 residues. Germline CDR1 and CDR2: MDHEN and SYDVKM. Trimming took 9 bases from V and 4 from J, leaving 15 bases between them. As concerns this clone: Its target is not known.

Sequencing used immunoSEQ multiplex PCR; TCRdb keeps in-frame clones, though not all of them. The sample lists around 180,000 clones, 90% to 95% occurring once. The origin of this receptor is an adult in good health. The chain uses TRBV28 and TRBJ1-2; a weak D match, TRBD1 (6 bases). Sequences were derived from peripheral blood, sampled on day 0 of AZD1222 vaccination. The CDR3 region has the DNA TGTGCCAGTTCAACTGACAGGTTCTATGGCTACACCTTC. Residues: CASSTDRFYGYTF.